The 29 T cell receptor beta chains listed next were all sequenced from one sample in a study of shared clonotypes between healthy human individuals. Measured with immunoSEQ multiplex PCR; TCRdb has only the in-frame clones, and not every one. The repertoire holds 1.6 million or so clones, over 95% seen once, with over 1% in the top ten. The sequenced material came from naive CD4+ T cells sorted from blood. Subset denoted: CD45RA+ positively selected. These receptors came from a young man in good health.

This sequence joins TRBV5-5 and TRBJ2-7; D is unresolved. Trimming took off 3 bases at V and 9 bases at J, with 13 bases between the two ends. The length of the CDR3 is 12 residues. Per germline, CDR1 SGHKS and CDR2 YYEKEE (reference sequence). The CDR3 is CASSWTSLGQYF. DNA for the CDR3: TGTGCCAGCAGCTGGACCTCACTCGGGCAGTACTTC.

The chain is built from TRBV4-3 and TRBJ2-1; 12 nucleotides align to TRBD2. The CDR3 is 15 residues long. Per the germline V gene, CDR1 is LGHNA and CDR2 is YSLEER. The V gene end was trimmed by 2 bases and the J gene end by 9 bases; junction bases not matched to a gene: 5. This CDR3 reads CASSQLAGGPGEQFF. CDR3 bases: TGCGCCAGCAGCCAACTAGCGGGAGGGCCGGGTGAGCAGTTCTTC.

V usage is TRBV5-5 and J usage is TRBJ2-7; TRBD1 matches at 9 bases. The CDR3 has 14 amino acids. CDR1 is SGHKS and CDR2 is YYEKEE in the germline V gene (reference sequence). With 4 bases clipped from V and 3 bases from J, the junction kept 5 bases outside the gene matches. CDR3 loop: CASSRTGAVYEQYF. CDR3 in DNA: TGTGCCAGCAGCCGGACAGGGGCGGTCTACGAGCAGTACTTC.

This chain uses TRBV6-5 with TRBJ2-7; D not resolved. CDR3 length: 11 residues. The V gene lost 10 bases and the J gene lost 4 bases, with 11 bases spanning the gap. The germline V gene encodes CDR1 MNHEY and CDR2 SVGAGI. CDR3: CATLDSYEQYF. CDR3 DNA: TGTGCCACCCTCGATTCTTACGAGCAGTACTTC.

This chain uses TRBV30 with TRBJ1-4, with D hard to call. Germline V lookup: CDR1 GTSNPN, CDR2 SVGIG (reference sequence). CDR3 size: 14 residues. The DNA for the CDR3 is TGTGCGGCGGAACGAGCAGCCTCTAATGAAAAACTGTTTTTT. Translating gives CAAERAASNEKLFF.

The table lists this clone with a count of one. The CDR3, as DNA: TGTGCCAGCAGCTCCTCACCCCAGGGCAATGAGCAGTTCTTC. Protein sequence: CASSSSPQGNEQFF. This sequence joins TRBV7-2 and TRBJ2-1, with D possibly being TRBD1 (5 bases). Trimming pared 4 bases from V and 6 bases from J, leaving 13 bases between. The CDR3 runs to 14 residues. In germline, CDR1 is SGHTA, CDR2 FQGNSA. The full variable domain, its missing parts supplied by reference TRBV7-2 and TRBJ2-1, is GAGVSQSPSNKVTEKGKDVELRCDPISGHTALYWYRQSLGQGLEFLIYFQGNSAPDKSGLPSDRFSAERTGGSVSTLTIQRTQQEDSAVYLCASSSSPQGNEQFFGPGTRLTVL.

This rearrangement joins TRBV5-1 to TRBJ2-3; 11 bases are a match to TRBD2. Germline V lookup: CDR1 SGHRS, CDR2 YFSETQ. With 4 bases clipped from V and 3 bases from J, the junction kept 7 bases outside the gene matches. This CDR3 has 16 amino acids. The CDR3 coding sequence is TGCGCCAGCAGCCCAATAGCGGGAGGGATAACAGATACGCAGTATTTT. Residues: CASSPIAGGITDTQYF. Complete variable domain (other parts from reference TRBV5-1 and TRBJ2-3): KAGVTQTPRYLIKTRGQQVTLSCSPISGHRSVSWYQQTPGQGLQFLFEYFSETQRNKGNFPGRFSGRQFSNSRSEMNVSTLELGDSALYLCASSPIAGGITDTQYFGPGTRLTVL.

This clone was seen once. This chain uses TRBV6-1 with TRBJ1-2, with unresolved D. CDR3 length: 15 residues. Germline V CDR1 and CDR2: MNHNS, SASEGT. Trimming took 2 bases from V and 4 from J, leaving 14 bases between them. The CDR3 DNA reads TGTGCCAGCAGTGAAACGCCAGCCCGGGGCTATGGCTACACCTTC. Its protein product is CASSETPARGYGYTF.

The chain recombines TRBV28 with TRBJ2-7, with D unclear. Trimming stripped 4 bases from V and 7 bases from J, with 8 bases between. This CDR3 has 11 residues. Germline lookup yields CDR1 MDHEN and CDR2 SYDVKM. The CDR3 DNA sequence: TGTGCCAGCAGTTCCAGACAAGAGCAGTACTTC. It translates to CASSSRQEQYF.

This chain joins TRBV18 and TRBJ2-7; D may correspond to TRBD1 or TRBD2 (5 bases each). The germline CDR1 and CDR2 sequences are KGHSH and LQKENI. Trimming took off 6 bases at V and 6 bases at J, with 12 bases between the two ends. This CDR3 is 12 amino acids long. The DNA of the CDR3 is TGTGCCAGCTCCCAGGGAGTTTCCGAGCAGTACTTC. Residues: CASSQGVSEQYF. Supplemented by reference TRBV18 and TRBJ2-7, the full variable domain reads NAGVMQNPRHLVRRRGQEARLRCSPMKGHSHVYWYRQLPEEGLKFMVYLQKENIIDESGMPKERFSAEFPKEGPSILRIQQVVRGDSAAYFCASSQGVSEQYFGPGTRLTVT.

The chain employs TRBV28 and TRBJ1-3; D remains ambiguous. The CDR3 has 15 residues. The germline V gene has CDR1 MDHEN and CDR2 SYDVKM. V gave up 1 base and J gave up 0 bases, with 7 bases separating them. The CDR3 region is CASSLSSSSGNTIYF. In DNA form, the CDR3 reads TGTGCCAGCAGTTTATCTTCCAGCTCTGGAAACACCATATATTTT.

The chain is built from TRBV14 and TRBJ2-1; TRBD1 might be the D (6 bases). The CDR3 totals 13 residues. In germline, CDR1 is SGHDN, CDR2 FVKESK. The V end was cut by 6 bases, the J end by 4 bases, with 10 bases between. In nucleotides, the CDR3 is TGTGCCAGCAGACAAACAGGGTACAATGAGCAGTTCTTC. Protein sequence: CASRQTGYNEQFF.

The gene calls are TRBV5-6 and TRBJ1-1; a weak D match, TRBD1 (5 bases). The CDR3 sequence is 13 residues long. Trimming removed 4 bases at V and 4 bases at J, with 11 bases between. The germline V gene encodes CDR1 SGHDT and CDR2 YYEEEE. CDR3 amino acids: CASSRRGSTEAFF. Here the CDR3 DNA reads TGTGCCAGCAGCCGGCGGGGCAGCACTGAAGCTTTCTTT.

The gene calls are TRBV11-2 and TRBJ1-3; D gene unclear. The CDR3 covers 15 residues. From germline, CDR1 is SGHAT and CDR2 FQNNGV. The V gene lost 3 bases and the J gene lost 3 bases, with 12 bases spanning the gap. CDR3 in amino acids: CASSFSVGNGNTIYF. In DNA form, the CDR3 reads TGTGCCAGCAGCTTTAGTGTGGGTAATGGAAACACCATATATTTT.

This clone is a singleton in its sample. The V gene is TRBV4-3, the J gene TRBJ2-2; D unclear. Germline V gives CDR1 LGHNA, CDR2 YSLEER. V lost 3 bases and J lost 3, with 17 bases in between. This CDR3 has 17 amino acids. The CDR3 is CASSQGPDLGDTGELFF. CDR3 coding DNA: TGCGCCAGCAGCCAGGGCCCTGATCTCGGCGACACCGGGGAGCTGTTTTTT.

As concerns this clone: This CDR3 is also generated by other DNA sequences in the sample. The chain uses TRBV7-2 and TRBJ2-7; 10 bases fit TRBD2. Looked up from germline, CDR1 is SGHTA and CDR2 is FQGNSA. The CDR3 totals 15 residues. Trimming took 2 bases from V and 1 from J; bases not matched to a gene: 2. CDR3 nucleotides: TGTGCCAGCAGCTTAAGGACTAGCGGTTCCTACGAGCAGTACTTC. Translated: CASSLRTSGSYEQYF.

The chain couples TRBV28 to TRBJ2-5; TRBD1 matches at 10 bases. Losses at the gene ends were 9 bases for V and 5 bases for J; bases not matched to a gene: 6. Germline-derived CDR1 and CDR2 are MDHEN and SYDVKM. The CDR3 contains 13 residues. CDR3 sequence (DNA): TGTGCCAGTCGACAGGGGGCTTGGGAGACCCAGTACTTC. Amino acids: CASRQGAWETQYF.

This rearrangement joins TRBV11-2 to TRBJ2-3; tentative D call: TRBD2 (6 bases). The CDR3 is made up of 14 amino acids. Germline V lookup: CDR1 SGHAT, CDR2 FQNNGV. Trimming took 3 bases from V and 2 from J, leaving 9 bases between them. The CDR3 bases are TGTGCCAGCAGCTTCGGGACTTTCACAGATACGCAGTATTTT. It is translated as CASSFGTFTDTQYF.

For the CDR3, the DNA is TGTGCCAGCAGCCTGGGAGGGACTAGCGGCGAGGATACGCAGTATTTT. Its protein is CASSLGGTSGEDTQYF. V usage is TRBV9 and J usage is TRBJ2-3; TRBD2 agrees at 11 bases. This CDR3 has 16 amino acids. With 4 bases clipped from V and 6 bases from J, the junction kept 10 bases outside the gene matches. Germline CDR1 reads SGDLS; CDR2 reads YYNGEE.

The V gene is TRBV29-1, the J gene TRBJ1-5, with D possibly matching TRBD1 (6 bases). Germline CDR1 is SQVTM and CDR2 is ANQGSEA. The CDR3 is made up of 13 amino acids. Trimming removed 4 bases from V and 1 base from J, with 8 bases in between. This CDR3 is CSVGGGSNQPQHF. CDR3 DNA: TGCAGCGTTGGGGGGGGCAGCAATCAGCCCCAGCATTTT.

This sequence joins TRBV28 and TRBJ1-5; unclear D gene. The V end lost 5 bases, the J end lost 5 bases, and 10 bases lay between the germline ends. CDR3 length: 13 amino acids. The germline gives CDR1 MDHEN, CDR2 SYDVKM. DNA of the CDR3: TGTGCCAGCAGTCCGCCGAGTTATCAGCCCCAGCATTTT. It yields the protein CASSPPSYQPQHF.

The chain has TRBV5-4 and TRBJ2-3; 8 bases fit TRBD2. This CDR3 region has 15 residues. Per germline, CDR1 SGHNT and CDR2 YYREEE (reference sequence). With V trimmed by 3 bases and J by 5 bases, 8 bases remained unmatched. CDR3 DNA sequence: TGTGCCAGCAGCTACTTAGGAGCGGGAGAAGATACGCAGTATTTT. Translated: CASSYLGAGEDTQYF.

The rearrangement joins TRBV5-1 to TRBJ2-7; TRBD2 matches 7 bases. CDR1 is SGHRS, CDR2 YFSETQ, per germline. V lost 3 bases and J lost 8; bases outside the gene matches: 8. This CDR3 region has 13 residues. CDR3 DNA: TGCGCCAGCAGCTCCTCAAGACTAGCACAGCAGTACTTC. It is translated as CASSSSRLAQQYF. The complete variable domain, with remaining parts taken from reference TRBV5-1 and TRBJ2-7, reads KAGVTQTPRYLIKTRGQQVTLSCSPISGHRSVSWYQQTPGQGLQFLFEYFSETQRNKGNFPGRFSGRQFSNSRSEMNVSTLELGDSALYLCASSSSRLAQQYFGPGTRLTVT.

There are a few counts of this clone. The chain carries TRBV5-1 and TRBJ1-1; TRBD1 matches at 9 bases. The CDR3 runs 16 residues. Germline assignment: CDR1 SGHRS and CDR2 YFSETQ. Unmatched junction bases numbered 14, after V lost 1 base and J lost 10 bases. This CDR3 reads CASSLLSVGTGWGAFF. Here the CDR3 DNA reads TGCGCCAGCAGCTTGCTGTCGGTCGGGACAGGGTGGGGAGCTTTCTTT.

J is TRBJ2-1 and V is TRBV7-9; 12 bases agree with TRBD2. Germline lookup yields CDR1 SEHNR and CDR2 FQNEAQ (reference sequence). The CDR3 consists of 17 residues. The junction had 14 bases not matched to a gene; V was cut back by 7 bases and J by 7 bases. The CDR3 sequence is CASTTWTSGISRNEQFF. The CDR3 DNA sequence: TGTGCCAGCACCACGTGGACTAGCGGGATTAGTAGAAATGAGCAGTTCTTC.

The chain uses TRBV29-1 and TRBJ2-1; 13 bases are shared with TRBD2. CDR1 and CDR2 (germline): SQVTM, ANQGSEA. V lost 4 bases to trimming and J lost 16 bases; unmatched junction nucleotides: 16. CDR3 length: 15 amino acids. CDR3 DNA sequence: TGCAGCGTTGGACGGACTAGCGGGAGTAGCGAGCGGGGATTCTTC. Translation: CSVGRTSGSSERGFF.

The chain uses TRBV7-9 and TRBJ2-6; 7 bases agree with TRBD2. The CDR3 is 15 amino acids. V was clipped by 1 base and J by 5 bases; unmatched bases: 2. Per germline, CDR1 SEHNR and CDR2 FQNEAQ (reference sequence). CDR3 nucleotides: TGTGCCAGCAGCTTAGTAGGGACTAGGGCCAACGTCCTGACTTTC. It is translated as CASSLVGTRANVLTF.

CDR3: CASSGTGQVYNEQFF. The CDR3 DNA reads TGTGCCAGCAGTGGTACGGGACAGGTTTACAATGAGCAGTTCTTC. The genes are TRBV28 and TRBJ2-1, with 8 bases that match TRBD1. Germline V CDR1 and CDR2: MDHEN, SYDVKM. With 5 bases clipped from V and 4 bases from J, the junction kept 7 bases outside the gene matches. This CDR3 contains 15 residues.

In this sample, this clone turned up a few times. V gene TRBV6-5 combines with J gene TRBJ1-5; D is ambiguous. CDR3 length: 13 amino acids. Looked up from germline, CDR1 is MNHEY and CDR2 is SVGAGI. V was trimmed by 5 bases and J by 0 bases, leaving 5 bases between them. CDR3 sequence reads: CASSRVSNQPQHF. The DNA for the CDR3 is TGTGCCAGCAGTCGGGTTAGCAATCAGCCCCAGCATTTT.